Listed below are T cell receptor beta chains from one sample, sequenced in a study of T cells in Graves' hyperthyroidism and ophthalmopathy. From the multiplex PCR reads, TCRdb called clonotypes with MiXCR, one entry per CDR3 protein. The sample has some 620,000 distinct CDR3 sequences; around 15% are singletons. The sample was blood. The source is a woman aged 30 to 39 with Graves' hyperthyroidism. Both conserved end residues are part of each CDR3. D genes are given only for firm matches. Expanded clones get a size class; other rows say once, few or many, or leave the size out.

d_call j_call v_call clone_size cdr3_nt cdr3_aa
TRBD1 TRBJ2-7 TRBV28 NA TGTGCCAGCAGTAAGACAGGGGCCTTCTACGAGCAGTACTTC CASSKTGAFYEQYF
NA TRBJ2-7 TRBV20-1 many TGCAGTGGAACAGGGGGGGGCTACGAGCAGTACTTC CSGTGGGYEQYF
NA TRBJ1-5 TRBV28 few TGTGCCAGCAGTCCGTCAGGGAAACAGCCCCAGCATTTT CASSPSGKQPQHF
NA TRBJ2-1 TRBV20-1 many TGCAGTGCTAGAGGGGAGACTAGGGGGTGGGAGCAGTTCTTC CSARGETRGWEQFF
NA TRBJ2-5 TRBV24-1 few TGTGCCACCAGTGATTTTAAGGAGACCCAGTACTTC CATSDFKETQYF
NA TRBJ2-7 TRBV9 many TGTGCCAGCAGCCCCCGGGGCGTGGGCTACGAGCAGTACTTC CASSPRGVGYEQYF
NA TRBJ2-3 TRBV28 many TGTGCCAGCAGTTTCTGGCAGGCCTCGGGTACGCAGTATTTT CASSFWQASGTQYF
TRBD1 TRBJ2-2 TRBV7-3 few TGTGCCAGCAGCCCATGGACAGGGGGTACCGGGGAGCTGTTTTTT CASSPWTGGTGELFF
TRBD2 TRBJ2-2 TRBV7-8 NA TGTGCCAGCAGCCCACTACTAGCGGGAGGCGGATGGAACACCGGGGAGCTGTTTTTT CASSPLLAGGGWNTGELFF
TRBD1 TRBJ2-2 TRBV19 NA TGTGCCAGTAGTATCCGACAGGGGATCACCGGGGAGCTGTTTTTT CASSIRQGITGELFF
NA TRBJ1-2 TRBV10-3 NA TGTGCCATCAGTGACCACCTTTATGGCTACACCTTC CAISDHLYGYTF
NA TRBJ2-6 TRBV20-1 NA TGCAGTGCTAGAAACCACCACTCTGGGACCAACGTCCTGACTTTC CSARNHHSGTNVLTF
TRBD1 TRBJ1-5 TRBV12-5 NA TGTGCTAGTGGTGGGGACAGCGAGATACAGCCCCAGCATTTT CASGGDSEIQPQHF
NA TRBJ2-7 TRBV20-1 NA TGCAGTGCTAGGTCTCTCTTCCTAACCTACGAGCAGTACTTC CSARSLFLTYEQYF
NA TRBJ2-2 TRBV7-2 few TGTGCCACTGCCTTAGCGGCGGGAAACACCGGGGAGCTGTTTTTT CATALAAGNTGELFF
TRBD2 TRBJ2-1 TRBV4-1 few TGCGCCAGCACCCGAAGGGAGGGCAATGAGCAGTTCTTC CASTRREGNEQFF
TRBD1 TRBJ2-5 TRBV20-1 many TGCAGTGCTAGAGAAAACAGGGGCCAAGAGACCCAGTACTTC CSARENRGQETQYF
TRBD2 TRBJ2-1 TRBV20-1 NA TGCAGTGCTCGATTACCGGGACTAGCGGGAGGGTACAATGAGCAGTTCTTC CSARLPGLAGGYNEQFF
TRBD2 TRBJ2-1 TRBV27 many TGTGCCAGCAGTTTCGGACTAGCGGGAGGTACCACCTACAATGAGCAGTTCTTC CASSFGLAGGTTYNEQFF
NA TRBJ1-4 TRBV7-2 few TGTGCCAGCAGCCCTAGCGTTGGGTCCGGAGCGGCTAATGAAAAACTGTTTTTT CASSPSVGSGAANEKLFF
NA TRBJ1-1 TRBV13 NA TGTGCCAGCGGAAGGGGAGTTGACACTGAAGCTTTCTTT CASGRGVDTEAFF
NA TRBJ2-1 TRBV19 NA TGTGCCAGTAGTATAATAGCGGCACCCTACAATGAGCAGTTCTTC CASSIIAAPYNEQFF
NA TRBJ2-7 TRBV10-3 few TGTGCCATCAGTGAGTCGCCCCTCACCTACGAGCAGTACTTC CAISESPLTYEQYF
NA TRBJ1-2 TRBV29-1 few TGCAGCGTTGAAAAGTCAGGGTATGGCTACACCTTC CSVEKSGYGYTF
TRBD2 TRBJ2-1 TRBV10-3 NA TGTGCCATCAGTGAGGGGCTAGCGGGGGTCGTATATGAGCAGTTCTTC CAISEGLAGVVYEQFF
TRBD1 TRBJ2-7 TRBV2 many TGTGCCAGCGGCTGGGACAGGGATGGCGAGCAGTACTTC CASGWDRDGEQYF
TRBD2 TRBJ2-3 TRBV28 NA TGTGCCAGCAGTTTCAGGACTAGCGGGGCTTACACAGGTACGCAGTATTTT CASSFRTSGAYTGTQYF
NA TRBJ2-2 TRBV29-1 few TGCAGCGCTGACGGGAGCCCCGGGGAGCTGTTTTTT CSADGSPGELFF
TRBD2 TRBJ2-1 TRBV12-3/TRBV12-4 many TGTGCCAGCAGTTTCCTAGCGGGAGATAGCAATGAGCAGTTCTTC CASSFLAGDSNEQFF
NA TRBJ2-5 TRBV24-1 few TGTGCCACCAGTGAGGCACAGGTAGGAGAGACCCAGTACTTC CATSEAQVGETQYF
NA TRBJ2-7 TRBV5-6 NA TGTGCCAGCAGCCCGGATCGGACGGGGAGAGGGGAGCAGTACTTC CASSPDRTGRGEQYF
NA TRBJ2-7 TRBV27 many TGTGCCAGCAGTCCTCCGCGATTGAGGCAGGTTTTCTACGAGCAGTACTTC CASSPPRLRQVFYEQYF
TRBD2 TRBJ2-1 TRBV28 many TGTGCCAGCAGTTTACTAGCGGGGATTAACAATGAGCAGTTCTTC CASSLLAGINNEQFF
NA TRBJ1-2 TRBV12-3/TRBV12-4 NA TGTGCCAGCAGATCAGACCCAGGGTCGTATGGCTACACCTTC CASRSDPGSYGYTF
TRBD2 TRBJ2-2 TRBV5-1 few TGCACCAGCAGCTTGAGGACCCTAGCGGGAGTTACCGGGGAGCTGTTTTTT CTSSLRTLAGVTGELFF
TRBD1 TRBJ1-4 TRBV24-1 few TGTGCCACGAACAGGGGGCCTAATGAAAAACTGTTTTTT CATNRGPNEKLFF
TRBD2 TRBJ2-1 TRBV19 NA TGTGCCAGTAGTATGTGGATTGGGCTAGCGGGAGACAATGAGCAGTTCTTC CASSMWIGLAGDNEQFF
NA TRBJ1-1 TRBV19 NA TGTGCCAGTTACAGGGACCCGAACACTGAAGCTTTCTTT CASYRDPNTEAFF
NA TRBJ2-1 TRBV5-5 NA TGTGCCAGCAGCCCGTCACAGAGCTCCTACAATGAGCAGTTCTTC CASSPSQSSYNEQFF
TRBD1 TRBJ2-7 TRBV13 NA TGTGCCAGCAGGGGGCCCGGGACAGGGAAGAGGTACGACGAGCAGTACTTC CASRGPGTGKRYDEQYF
TRBD1 TRBJ1-2 TRBV6-1 many TGTGCCAGCAGCGACAGGGGGCCAGCCTATGGCTACACCTTC CASSDRGPAYGYTF
NA TRBJ2-6 TRBV18 NA TGTGCCAGCTCACCCCTGGACTCTGGGGCCAACGTCCTGACTTTC CASSPLDSGANVLTF
NA TRBJ2-7 TRBV4-2 few TGTGCCAGCAGCCAAGAGTTAGCGTCCGAGCAGTACTTC CASSQELASEQYF
NA TRBJ2-6 TRBV7-9 NA TGTGCCAGCAGCCGTCGGGGTACGATTAAGGGTGGGGCCAACGTCCTGACTTTC CASSRRGTIKGGANVLTF
TRBD2 TRBJ2-1 TRBV9 many TGTGCCAGCAGCCCCTCGGTGGGAGGGCCTAAGCAGTTCTTC CASSPSVGGPKQFF
NA TRBJ2-7 TRBV7-2 few TGTGCCAGCAGCCCTGGACTTTCACAAACCTACGAGCAGTACTTC CASSPGLSQTYEQYF
NA TRBJ2-1 TRBV6-1 NA TGTGCCAGCAGTGAAAATTTCGGGGATGAGCAGTTCTTC CASSENFGDEQFF
NA TRBJ2-3 TRBV7-2 many TGTGCCAGCAGCTTAGGTCTTCAGCGGAACACAGATACGCAGTATTTT CASSLGLQRNTDTQYF
TRBD2 TRBJ2-7 TRBV28 NA TGTGCCAGCAGTTTAACTAGCGGGAACGGCGAGCAGTACTTC CASSLTSGNGEQYF
NA TRBJ2-2 TRBV18 many TGTGCCAGCTCCGGAGTTACGGGGAGCGGGGAGCTGTTTTTT CASSGVTGSGELFF
NA TRBJ2-1 TRBV5-4 few TGTGCCAGCAGCTTGATTCCCGGTAGATCCTACAATGAGCAGTTCTTC CASSLIPGRSYNEQFF
TRBD1 TRBJ1-2 TRBV28 many TGTGCCAGCAGCCAGGGGGGCCTCTATGGCTACACCTTC CASSQGGLYGYTF
NA TRBJ2-1 TRBV12-3/TRBV12-4 once TGTGCCAGCAGTTTTGCAACGGGAGTGTACAATGAGCAGTTCTTC CASSFATGVYNEQFF
NA TRBJ2-7 TRBV6-5 few TGTGCCAGCAGTTACTCGCTCAAGCAGTACTTC CASSYSLKQYF
NA TRBJ1-5 TRBV3-1 many TGTGCCAGCAGCCAAGCGGGGGTCAATCAGCCCCAGCATTTT CASSQAGVNQPQHF
NA TRBJ2-1 TRBV9 few TGTGCCAGCAGCTCGCGTAGGGGAGACTACAATGAGCAGTTCTTC CASSSRRGDYNEQFF
NA TRBJ1-1 TRBV6-2/TRBV6-3 many TGTGCCAGCAGTTACAATACAGGTGAAGCTTTCTTT CASSYNTGEAFF